The source of this T cell receptor beta chain is a study of blood T cell repertoires in COVID-19. Looking at the study overall: Donors in the United States, Italy and Spain gave samples during acute or convalescent COVID-19.

Patients in Seattle were enrolled during active infection, then followed longitudinally. CDR3 size: 12 residues. Germline V lookup: CDR1 SGDLS, CDR2 YYNGEE. Trimming shortened V by 5 bases and J by 7 bases, and 10 bases separated the two germline ends. A single count supports this clone. Study processing details: Reference gene primer amplification gave nucleated cell count estimates. The table came from immunoSEQ multiplex PCR; TCRdb's copy has only in-frame clones and leaves some out. V, J and clone size reflect that table, while D and trimming were determined from the DNA. The sample contains about 230,000 clones, around 84% of which appear only once.

This chain uses TRBV9 with TRBJ2-1; TRBD2 might be the D (6 bases). The sample taken for sequencing was peripheral blood. The clonotype comes from a man in his forties or fifties with COVID-19, enrolled during active disease. The CDR3 nucleotides read TGTGCCAGCAGAAAGGAGGGGAATGAGCAGTTCTTC. It translates to CASRKEGNEQFF.